This passage covers 12 T cell receptor beta chains from one sample sequenced in a study of T cell responses to AZD1222 COVID-19 vaccine. This table comes from immunoSEQ multiplex PCR, and its TCRdb copy is limited to in-frame clones, with some not included. The sample includes roughly 150,000 clones, more than 70% seen only once; the top ten take 2.2%. This specimen was peripheral blood, taken on day 0 of AZD1222 vaccination. Every receptor here comes from an adult in good health.

On this clone itself: A read error may account for a junction end that differs from germline. The genes are TRBV7-7 and TRBJ2-5; 7 nucleotides align to TRBD1. Germline V gene data show CDR1 as SSHAT and CDR2 as FNYEAQ (reference sequence). This CDR3 contains 14 residues. DNA for the CDR3: TGTGCTAGCAGTTTGGACAGGCCCTCGGGGACCCAGTACTTC. Amino acids: CASSLDRPSGTQYF.

The chain joins TRBV19 to TRBJ1-2, with TRBD1 as a possible D gene (5 bases). This CDR3 contains 11 residues. Germline V gives CDR1 LNHDA, CDR2 SQIVND (reference sequence). V shed 11 bases and J shed 6 bases, with 13 bases lying between them. As DNA, the CDR3 is TGTGCCGGAAGGGGTAAGAATGGCTACACCTTC. Its translation: CAGRGKNGYTF. The variable domain in full, with the rest retrieved from reference TRBV19 and TRBJ1-2, is DGGITQSPKYLFRKEGQNVTLSCEQNLNHDAMYWYRQDPGQGLRLIYYSQIVNDFQKGDIAEGYSVSREKKESFPLTVTSAQKNPTAFYLCAGRGKNGYTFGSGTRLTVV.

The V and J genes are TRBV9 and TRBJ2-3; TRBD2 matches at 9 bases. The CDR3 is made up of 18 amino acids. With V trimmed by 0 bases and J by 5 bases, 13 bases remained unmatched. The V gene's germline CDR1 is SGDLS and CDR2 YYNGEE. The CDR3 DNA is TGTGCCAGCAGCGTAGCGGGAGGGGCTAGCGGGACGGGAGATACGCAGTATTTT. Amino acids: CASSVAGGASGTGDTQYF.

The chain is built from TRBV6-2 or TRBV6-3 and TRBJ2-2; 7 bases agree with TRBD1. V lost 3 bases to trimming and J lost 6 bases; unmatched junction nucleotides: 4. The CDR3 is 14 amino acids. Germline CDR1 MNHEY, CDR2 SVGEGT. The chain's CDR3 is CASSYTGTAGELFF. As DNA, the CDR3 is TGTGCCAGCAGTTATACCGGGACAGCCGGGGAGCTGTTTTTT.

This clone was counted once. The V and J genes are TRBV19 and TRBJ1-2; 10 nucleotides line up with TRBD1. CDR1 is LNHDA and CDR2 is SQIVND in the germline V gene (reference sequence). After removal of 3 bases from V and 10 bases from J, the junction contained 5 bases not matched to a gene. This CDR3 has 13 residues. CDR3 protein: CASSMGQGSSYTF. CDR3 DNA: TGTGCCAGTAGTATGGGACAGGGGAGCTCCTACACCTTC.

The CDR3 region has the DNA TGTGCCAGCAGCCTGTCCGGGACAGGGGGCCCGGAAGCTTTCTTT. It codes for CASSLSGTGGPEAFF. The rearrangement joins TRBV7-2 to TRBJ1-1, with 12 bases aligning to TRBD1. The CDR3 extends over 15 amino acids. The germline gives CDR1 SGHTA, CDR2 FQGNSA. Trimming cost V 5 bases and J 8 bases; bases outside gene matches: 9.

This chain connects TRBV29-1 to TRBJ2-7, with D tentatively TRBD1 (6 bases). V lost 5 bases and J 3 bases, leaving 14 bases between the germline ends. The CDR3 covers 13 residues. The germline CDR1 and CDR2 sequences are SQVTM and ANQGSEA. CDR3 bases: TGCAGCGTTCCGGGACAAGGGAACTACGAGCAGTACTTC. Its translation is CSVPGQGNYEQYF.

The chain joins TRBV7-2 to TRBJ1-2, with 10 bases fitting TRBD1. J was trimmed by 9 bases and V by 1 base; bases with no gene match: 2. This CDR3 region has 13 residues. Germline CDR1 and CDR2: SGHTA and FQGNSA. CDR3 loop: CASSLVGQGSYTF. For the CDR3, the DNA is TGTGCCAGCAGCTTAGTGGGACAGGGGAGCTACACCTTC. Combining the CDR3 with reference TRBV7-2 and TRBJ1-2 gives the whole variable domain GAGVSQSPSNKVTEKGKDVELRCDPISGHTALYWYRQSLGQGLEFLIYFQGNSAPDKSGLPSDRFSAERTGGSVSTLTIQRTQQEDSAVYLCASSLVGQGSYTFGSGTRLTVV.

A single count supports this clone. This chain links TRBV5-1 with TRBJ2-5, with D perhaps matching TRBD2 (6 bases). The CDR3 covers 16 residues. V was cut by 0 bases and J by 4 bases, with 16 bases left in between. Germline values: CDR1 SGHRS, CDR2 YFSETQ. CDR3 sequence: CASSLDPLTSGETQYF. DNA of the CDR3: TGCGCCAGCAGCTTGGATCCCCTGACTAGTGGAGAGACCCAGTACTTC. Combining the CDR3 with reference TRBV5-1 and TRBJ2-5 gives the whole variable domain KAGVTQTPRYLIKTRGQQVTLSCSPISGHRSVSWYQQTPGQGLQFLFEYFSETQRNKGNFPGRFSGRQFSNSRSEMNVSTLELGDSALYLCASSLDPLTSGETQYFGPGTRLLVL.

The chain couples TRBV5-5 to TRBJ1-5; no definite D call. Trimming took 0 bases from V and 1 from J, leaving 8 bases between them. The CDR3 is made up of 15 amino acids. Looked up from germline, CDR1 is SGHKS and CDR2 is YYEKEE (reference sequence). DNA of the CDR3: TGTGCCAGCAGCTTGGGAGGCGCGAGCAATCAGCCCCAGCATTTT. It encodes CASSLGGASNQPQHF.

The chain combines TRBV15 with TRBJ2-7, with 9 nucleotides matching TRBD1. V lost 1 base to trimming and J lost 11 bases; unmatched junction nucleotides: 15. This CDR3 spans 16 amino acids. The germline gives CDR1 LNHNV, CDR2 YYDKDF (reference sequence). The CDR3 DNA reads as TGTGCCACCAGCAGAGCGGTCGGGACAGGGAGGGGATTAAAGTACTTC. Protein product: CATSRAVGTGRGLKYF.

V is TRBV19 and J is TRBJ2-3; no reliable D call. The germline V gene encodes CDR1 LNHDA and CDR2 SQIVND (reference sequence). CDR3 size: 15 residues. V was shortened by 4 bases and J by 4 bases, with 15 bases between the two germline ends. CDR3 sequence (DNA): TGTGCCAGTAGTAGTATAGGATCTCCATCAGATACGCAGTATTTT. It is translated as CASSSIGSPSDTQYF.